This T cell receptor beta chain was sequenced during a study of T cells in Graves' hyperthyroidism and ophthalmopathy. This clonotype was seen only once. Its antigen remains unknown. This sequence may be a read error, since a much larger clone differs from it by one base. The investigators amplified TCR beta CDR3 regions from RNA transcripts. An initial round of RT-PCR targeting the TCR CDR3 relied on the HTBI primer set. A single record per CDR3 protein comes from TCRdb applying MiXCR to the multiplex PCR reads. In the table there are about 560,000 distinct CDR3 sequences, approximately 14% of which are singletons. Germline trimming cut 6 bases from V and 8 bases from J; bases unmatched to any gene: 9. The CDR3 spans 13 residues. Overall study findings and caveats: Within blood appeared most thyroid clonotypes that had expanded above 0.001. Stable hyperthyroidism was separated from ophthalmopathy by a model based on 13 V-J features.

PBMCs were collected from a roughly 10 ml volume of fresh peripheral blood. This chain uses TRBV12-3 or TRBV12-4 with TRBJ1-1, with 7 bases matching TRBD1. The origin of this receptor is a woman between 25 and 40 years old with Graves' hyperthyroidism. Sequencing was done on a sample of blood. The CDR3 region is CASSNSGQMEAFF. The DNA of the CDR3 is TGTGCCAGCAGCAACTCGGGACAGATGGAAGCTTTCTTT.